A selection of T cell receptor beta chains follows, all from one sample in a study of shared clonotypes between healthy human individuals. The protocol was immunoSEQ multiplex PCR, while the TCRdb copy is restricted to in-frame clones and leaves out a portion. The table shows about 2.1 million clones, with 93% occurring only once. Sequencing was performed on naive CD8+ T cells from PBMCs. Receptors were obtained from a young man in good health. Some clones in this sample may be carry-over from other donors' samples. CDR3s include the opening cysteine and the closing phenylalanine or tryptophan. A D gene is named only where the DNA matches it firmly.

d_call	v_call	j_call	cdr3_nt	cdr3_aa
TRBD1	TRBV15	TRBJ2-5	TGTGCCACCAGCGGGGGACAGGGCGGTAGGGAGACCCAGTACTTC	CATSGGQGGRETQYF
TRBD2	TRBV4-3	TRBJ2-1	TGCGCCAGCAGCCAGACCTTCGCGGGAGGGCCGGGTGAGCAGTTCTTC	CASSQTFAGGPGEQFF
.	TRBV5-1	TRBJ1-4	TGCGCCAGCAGCTTGAGGTCTGCAACTAATGAAAAACTGTTTTTT	CASSLRSATNEKLFF
TRBD2	TRBV5-1	TRBJ2-3	TGCGCCAGCAGCTCTACCTTGACTAGCGGGGGTACAGATACGCAGTATTTT	CASSSTLTSGGTDTQYF
TRBD1	TRBV5-1	TRBJ2-7	TGCGCCAGCAGCTTTGACAGGGGTTCCAACGAGCAGTACTTC	CASSFDRGSNEQYF
TRBD1	TRBV4-3	TRBJ2-5	TGCGCCAGCAGCCAAGATGGCGCAGGGGGCCAAGAGACCCAGTACTTC	CASSQDGAGGQETQYF
TRBD2	TRBV30	TRBJ2-3	TGTGCCTGGAGTGTAGGAGCGGGAGCCACAGATACGCAGTATTTT	CAWSVGAGATDTQYF
.	TRBV19	TRBJ1-1	TGTGCCAGTAGTATAAAGGGGGGCCCGAACACTGAAGCTTTCTTT	CASSIKGGPNTEAFF
.	TRBV28	TRBJ2-7	TGTGCCAGCAGTCGAACCGGGACGGTGGACTACGAGCAGTACTTC	CASSRTGTVDYEQYF
.	TRBV7-2	TRBJ1-1	TGTGCCAGCAGCTTATCAGGGATGAACACTGAAGCTTTCTTT	CASSLSGMNTEAFF
.	TRBV29-1	TRBJ1-4	TGCAGCGTTGATCGGGGAACTAATGAAAAACTGTTTTTT	CSVDRGTNEKLFF
.	TRBV7-2	TRBJ2-7	TGTGCCAGCAGCTTACCAGGCTTCTACGAGCAGTACTTC	CASSLPGFYEQYF
TRBD2	TRBV28	TRBJ2-1	TGTGCCAGCAGTTTAACGCGGGAGGACAATGAGCAGTTCTTC	CASSLTREDNEQFF
TRBD2	TRBV9	TRBJ2-5	TGTGCCAGCAGCGTTGATTCCCTAGCGGGAGAGACCCAGTACTTC	CASSVDSLAGETQYF
TRBD1	TRBV7-2	TRBJ2-7	TGTGCCAGCAGCTTATCACCGGGACAGGGAACCGAGCAGTACTTC	CASSLSPGQGTEQYF